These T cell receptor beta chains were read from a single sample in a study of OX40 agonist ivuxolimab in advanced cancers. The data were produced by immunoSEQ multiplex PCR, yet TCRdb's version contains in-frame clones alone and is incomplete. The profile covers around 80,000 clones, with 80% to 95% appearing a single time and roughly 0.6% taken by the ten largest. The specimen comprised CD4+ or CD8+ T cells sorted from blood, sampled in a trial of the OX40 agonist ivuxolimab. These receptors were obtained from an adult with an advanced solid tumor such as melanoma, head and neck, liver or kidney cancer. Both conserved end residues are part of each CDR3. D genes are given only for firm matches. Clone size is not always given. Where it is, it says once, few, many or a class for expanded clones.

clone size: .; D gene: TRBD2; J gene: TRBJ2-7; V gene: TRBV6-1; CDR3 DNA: TGTGCCAGCAGTGATCAGGTAGCGGGCGCCTACGAGCAGTACTTC; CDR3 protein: CASSDQVAGAYEQYF
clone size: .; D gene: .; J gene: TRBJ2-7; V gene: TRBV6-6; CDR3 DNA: TGTGCCAGCAGGTCCCCCGAGCGGACCTACGAGCAGTACTTC; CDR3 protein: CASRSPERTYEQYF
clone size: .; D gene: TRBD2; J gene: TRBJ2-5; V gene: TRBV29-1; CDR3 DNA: TGCAGCGTTTCGGGACTAGCGGGGGGCCGCCAAGAGACCCAGTACTTC; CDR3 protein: CSVSGLAGGRQETQYF
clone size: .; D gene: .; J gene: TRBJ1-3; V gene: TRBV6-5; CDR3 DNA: TGTGCCAGCAGTTACATCGGGAACTCTGGAAACACCATATATTTT; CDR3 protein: CASSYIGNSGNTIYF
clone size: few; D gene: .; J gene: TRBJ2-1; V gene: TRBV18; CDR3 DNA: TGTGCCAGCCGCCTCCCCGATAGCAACAATGAGCAGTTCTTC; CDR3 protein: CASRLPDSNNEQFF
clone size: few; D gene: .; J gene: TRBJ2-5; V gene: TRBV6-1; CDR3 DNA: TGTGCCAGCAGTGAAGCTTGGGGGCGAGTTCGGGAGACCCAGTACTTC; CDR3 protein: CASSEAWGRVRETQYF
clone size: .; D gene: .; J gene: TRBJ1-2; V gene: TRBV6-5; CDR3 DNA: TGTGCCAGCAGTTACACCACCGCTTATGGCTACACCTTC; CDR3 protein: CASSYTTAYGYTF
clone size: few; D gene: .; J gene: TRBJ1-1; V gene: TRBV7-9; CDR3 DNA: TGTGCCAGCAGCTTAGTGACCCTCGACATGGAAGCTTTCTTT; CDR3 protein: CASSLVTLDMEAFF
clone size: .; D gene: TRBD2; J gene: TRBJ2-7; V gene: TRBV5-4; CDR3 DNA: TGTGCCAGCACCCGCTCCGGGACTAGACACGAGCAGTACTTC; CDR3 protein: CASTRSGTRHEQYF
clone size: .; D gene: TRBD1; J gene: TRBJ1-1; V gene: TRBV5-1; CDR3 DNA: TGCGCCAGCGGACAGGGGGCGGCTGAAGCTTTCTTT; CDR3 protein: CASGQGAAEAFF
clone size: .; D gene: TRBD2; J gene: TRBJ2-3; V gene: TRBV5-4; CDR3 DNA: TGTGCCAGCAGCGAGACTAGCGGGAGGGCAGATACGCAGTATTTT; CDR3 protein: CASSETSGRADTQYF
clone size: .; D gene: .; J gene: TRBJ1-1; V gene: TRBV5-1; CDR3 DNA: TGCGCCAGCAGCGAGGGACTGATGAACACTGAAGCTTTCTTT; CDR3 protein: CASSEGLMNTEAFF
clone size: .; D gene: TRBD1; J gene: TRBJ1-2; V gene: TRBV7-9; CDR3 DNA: TGTGCCAGCAGCGGGGACAGGAGTTATGGCTACACCTTC; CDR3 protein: CASSGDRSYGYTF
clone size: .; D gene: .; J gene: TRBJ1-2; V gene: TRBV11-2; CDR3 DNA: TGTGCCAGCAGCTTAACAGGAATTTCAATCGGCTACACCTTC; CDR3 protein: CASSLTGISIGYTF
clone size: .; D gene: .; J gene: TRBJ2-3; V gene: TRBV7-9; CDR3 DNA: TGTGCCAGCAGCTTAGACCCAGGACCCACAGATACGCAGTATTTT; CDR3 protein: CASSLDPGPTDTQYF
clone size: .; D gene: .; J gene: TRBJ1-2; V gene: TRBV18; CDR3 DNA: TGTGCCAGCTCACTGGTCGGGGTGGCTGGCTACACCTTC; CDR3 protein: CASSLVGVAGYTF
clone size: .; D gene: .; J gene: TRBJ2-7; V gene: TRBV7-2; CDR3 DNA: TGTGCCAGCAGCGCCACACAGAGCTCCTACGAGCAGTACTTC; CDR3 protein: CASSATQSSYEQYF
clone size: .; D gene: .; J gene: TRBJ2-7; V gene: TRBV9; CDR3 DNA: TGTGCCAGCAGCGGGGGCGGGGATGGGTCCTACGAGCAGTACTTC; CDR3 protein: CASSGGGDGSYEQYF
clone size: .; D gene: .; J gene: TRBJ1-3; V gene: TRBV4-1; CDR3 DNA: TGCGCCAGCAGCCGGATCCAGGGTATCGGAAACACCATATATTTT; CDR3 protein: CASSRIQGIGNTIYF
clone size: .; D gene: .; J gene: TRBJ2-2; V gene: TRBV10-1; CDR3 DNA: TGCGCCAGCAGTGAGTCACGGGGAATGAGCACCGGGGAGCTGTTTTTT; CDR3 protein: CASSESRGMSTGELFF
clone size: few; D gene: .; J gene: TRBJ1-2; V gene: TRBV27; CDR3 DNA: TGTGCCAGCAGTCTCCTTCCCGATTATGGCTACACCTTC; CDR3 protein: CASSLLPDYGYTF
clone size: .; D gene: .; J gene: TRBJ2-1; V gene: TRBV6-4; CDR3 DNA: TGTGCCAGCAGTGTCAATTGGTTGAATGAGCAGTTCTTC; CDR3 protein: CASSVNWLNEQFF
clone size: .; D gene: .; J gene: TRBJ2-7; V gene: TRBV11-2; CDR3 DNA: TGTGCCAGCAGCTTCACTAGAGCCCACGAGCAGTACTTC; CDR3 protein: CASSFTRAHEQYF
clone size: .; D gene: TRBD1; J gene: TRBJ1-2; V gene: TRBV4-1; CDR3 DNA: TGCGCCAGCAGCCTCACCACGGGACAGGCGATCTATGGCTACACCTTC; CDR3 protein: CASSLTTGQAIYGYTF
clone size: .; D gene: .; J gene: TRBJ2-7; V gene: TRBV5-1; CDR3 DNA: TGCGCCAGCAGCTTGGGCGGGATAGGATCCTACGAGCAGTACTTC; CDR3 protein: CASSLGGIGSYEQYF
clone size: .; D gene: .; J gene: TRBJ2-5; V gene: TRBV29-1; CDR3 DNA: TGCAGCGCAGGAGGTGCCGGACACCAAGAGACCCAGTACTTC; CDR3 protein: CSAGGAGHQETQYF